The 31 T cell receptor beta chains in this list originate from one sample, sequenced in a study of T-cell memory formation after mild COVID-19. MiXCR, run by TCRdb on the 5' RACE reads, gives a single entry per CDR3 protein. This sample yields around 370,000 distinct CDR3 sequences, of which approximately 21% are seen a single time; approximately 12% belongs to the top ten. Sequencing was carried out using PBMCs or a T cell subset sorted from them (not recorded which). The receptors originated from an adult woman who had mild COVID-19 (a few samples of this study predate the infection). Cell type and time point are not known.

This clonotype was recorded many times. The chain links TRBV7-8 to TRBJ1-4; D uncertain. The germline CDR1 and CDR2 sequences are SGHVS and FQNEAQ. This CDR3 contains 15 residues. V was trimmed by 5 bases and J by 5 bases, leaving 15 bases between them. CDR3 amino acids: CASSPHLIGNEKLFF. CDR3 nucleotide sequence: TGTGCCAGCAGCCCCCACCTCATCGGGAATGAAAAACTGTTTTTT.

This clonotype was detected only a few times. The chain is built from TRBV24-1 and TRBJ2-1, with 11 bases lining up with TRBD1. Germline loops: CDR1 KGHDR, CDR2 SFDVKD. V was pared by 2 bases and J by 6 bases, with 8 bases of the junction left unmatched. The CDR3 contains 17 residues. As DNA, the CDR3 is TGTGCCACCAGTGATTGGCCCGGACAGGGGGCTGTCAATGAGCAGTTCTTC. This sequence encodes CATSDWPGQGAVNEQFF.

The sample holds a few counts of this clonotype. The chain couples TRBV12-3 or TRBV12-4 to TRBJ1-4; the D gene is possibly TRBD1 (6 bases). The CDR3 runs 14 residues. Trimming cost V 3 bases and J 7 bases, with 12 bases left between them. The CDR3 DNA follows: TGTGCCAGCAGTTTGTGGGGGGCGGGTGAAAAACTGTTTTTT. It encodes CASSLWGAGEKLFF.

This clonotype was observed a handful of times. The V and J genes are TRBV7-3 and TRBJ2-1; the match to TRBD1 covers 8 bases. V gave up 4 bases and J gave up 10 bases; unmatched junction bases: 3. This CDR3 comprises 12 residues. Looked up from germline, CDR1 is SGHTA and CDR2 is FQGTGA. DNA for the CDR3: TGTGCCAGCAGCTCGGACAGGGTCGAGCAGTTCTTC. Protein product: CASSSDRVEQFF.

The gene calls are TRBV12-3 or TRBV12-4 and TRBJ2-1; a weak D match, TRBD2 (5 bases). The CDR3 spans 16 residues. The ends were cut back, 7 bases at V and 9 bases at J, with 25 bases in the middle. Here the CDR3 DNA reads TGTGCCAGCAATTATGGTGGGTTCGTTCCGGGGAGTGAGCAGTTCTTC. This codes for CASNYGGFVPGSEQFF.

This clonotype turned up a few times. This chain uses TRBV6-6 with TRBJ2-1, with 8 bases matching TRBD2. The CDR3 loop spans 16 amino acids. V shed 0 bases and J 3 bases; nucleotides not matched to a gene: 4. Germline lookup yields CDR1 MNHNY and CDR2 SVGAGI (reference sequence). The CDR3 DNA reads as TGTGCCAGCAGTTACTCGACTAGCGACTACTACAATGAGCAGTTCTTC. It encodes CASSYSTSDYYNEQFF.

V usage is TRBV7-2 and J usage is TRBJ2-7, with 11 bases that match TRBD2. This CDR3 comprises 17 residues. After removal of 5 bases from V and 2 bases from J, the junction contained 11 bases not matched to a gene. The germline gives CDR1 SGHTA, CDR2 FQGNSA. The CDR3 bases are TGTGCCAGCAGCCCAAAATCGGGACTAGCGGCCACCTACGAGCAGTACTTC. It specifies CASSPKSGLAATYEQYF.

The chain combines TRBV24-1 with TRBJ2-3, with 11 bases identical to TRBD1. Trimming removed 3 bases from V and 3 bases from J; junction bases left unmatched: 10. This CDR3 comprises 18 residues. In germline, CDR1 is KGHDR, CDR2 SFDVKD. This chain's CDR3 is CATSDPGQGAHLTDTQYF. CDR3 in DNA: TGTGCCACCAGTGATCCCGGACAGGGGGCGCATTTAACAGATACGCAGTATTTT.

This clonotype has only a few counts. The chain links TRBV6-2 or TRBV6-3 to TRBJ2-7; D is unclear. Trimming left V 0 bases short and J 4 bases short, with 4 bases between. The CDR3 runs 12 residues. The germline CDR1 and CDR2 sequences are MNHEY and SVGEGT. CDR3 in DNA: TGTGCCAGCAGTTACTCGTTATACGAGCAGTACTTC. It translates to CASSYSLYEQYF.

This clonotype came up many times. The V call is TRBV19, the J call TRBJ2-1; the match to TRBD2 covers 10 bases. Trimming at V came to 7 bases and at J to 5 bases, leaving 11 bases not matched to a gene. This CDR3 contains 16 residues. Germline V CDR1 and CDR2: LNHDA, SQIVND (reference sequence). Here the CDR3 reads CASNRVSSGRNNEQFF. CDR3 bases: TGTGCCAGTAATAGGGTCTCTAGCGGGAGAAACAATGAGCAGTTCTTC. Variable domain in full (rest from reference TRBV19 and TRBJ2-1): DGGITQSPKYLFRKEGQNVTLSCEQNLNHDAMYWYRQDPGQGLRLIYYSQIVNDFQKGDIAEGYSVSREKKESFPLTVTSAQKNPTAFYLCASNRVSSGRNNEQFFGPGTRLTVL.

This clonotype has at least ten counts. The CDR3 is CASSWVETDTQYF. CDR3 bases: TGTGCCAGCAGTTGGGTAGAAACAGATACGCAGTATTTT. The J gene is TRBJ2-3, the V gene TRBV12-3 or TRBV12-4; D uncertain. V shed 4 bases and J shed 3 bases, with 8 bases lying between them. The CDR3 runs 13 residues.

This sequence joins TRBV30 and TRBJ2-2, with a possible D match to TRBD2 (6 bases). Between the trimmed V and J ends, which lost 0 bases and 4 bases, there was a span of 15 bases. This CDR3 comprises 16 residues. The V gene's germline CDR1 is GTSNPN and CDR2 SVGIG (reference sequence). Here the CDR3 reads CAWSVSGGGPTGELFF. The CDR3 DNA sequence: TGTGCCTGGAGTGTGAGTGGGGGAGGACCCACCGGGGAGCTGTTTTTT.

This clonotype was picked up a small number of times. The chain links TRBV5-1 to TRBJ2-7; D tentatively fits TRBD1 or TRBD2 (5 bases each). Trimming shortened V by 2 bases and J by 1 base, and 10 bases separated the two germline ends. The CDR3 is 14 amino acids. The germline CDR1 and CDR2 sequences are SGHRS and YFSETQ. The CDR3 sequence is CASSFGTASYEQYF. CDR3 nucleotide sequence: TGCGCCAGCAGCTTCGGGACGGCTTCCTACGAGCAGTACTTC.

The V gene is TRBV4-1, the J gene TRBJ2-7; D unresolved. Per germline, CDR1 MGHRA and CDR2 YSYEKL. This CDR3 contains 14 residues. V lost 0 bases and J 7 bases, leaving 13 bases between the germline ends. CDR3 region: CASSQDGNSPEQYF. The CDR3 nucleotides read TGCGCCAGCAGCCAAGATGGGAACTCACCAGAGCAGTACTTC.

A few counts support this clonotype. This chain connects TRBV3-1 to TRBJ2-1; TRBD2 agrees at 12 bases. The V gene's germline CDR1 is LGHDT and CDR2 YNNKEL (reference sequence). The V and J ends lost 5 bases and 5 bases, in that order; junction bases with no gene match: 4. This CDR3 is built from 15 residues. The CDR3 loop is CASSGRTSGNNEQFF. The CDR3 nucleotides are TGTGCCAGCAGCGGACGGACTAGCGGGAACAATGAGCAGTTCTTC.

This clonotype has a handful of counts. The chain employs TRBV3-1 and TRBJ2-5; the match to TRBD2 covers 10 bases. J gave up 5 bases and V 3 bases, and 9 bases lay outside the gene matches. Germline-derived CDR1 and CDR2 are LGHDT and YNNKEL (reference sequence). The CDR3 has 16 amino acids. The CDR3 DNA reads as TGTGCCAGCAGCCATTACAGCGGGGGGGCCTCGGAGACCCAGTACTTC. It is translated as CASSHYSGGASETQYF.

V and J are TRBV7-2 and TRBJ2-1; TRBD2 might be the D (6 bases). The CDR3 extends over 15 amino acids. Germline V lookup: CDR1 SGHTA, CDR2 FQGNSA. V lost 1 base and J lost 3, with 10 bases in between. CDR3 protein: CASSLVGGLYNEQFF. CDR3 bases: TGTGCCAGCAGCTTAGTTGGGGGACTCTACAATGAGCAGTTCTTC.

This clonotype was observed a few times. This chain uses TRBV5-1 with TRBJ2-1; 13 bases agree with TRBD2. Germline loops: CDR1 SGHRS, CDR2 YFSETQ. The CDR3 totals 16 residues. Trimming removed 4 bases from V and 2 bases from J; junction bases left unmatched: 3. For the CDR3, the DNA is TGCGCCAGCAGCAGGGGACTAGCGGGGCCCTACAATGAGCAGTTCTTC. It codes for CASSRGLAGPYNEQFF. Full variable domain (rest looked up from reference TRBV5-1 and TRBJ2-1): KAGVTQTPRYLIKTRGQQVTLSCSPISGHRSVSWYQQTPGQGLQFLFEYFSETQRNKGNFPGRFSGRQFSNSRSEMNVSTLELGDSALYLCASSRGLAGPYNEQFFGPGTRLTVL.

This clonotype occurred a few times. CDR3 in DNA: TGTGCCAGCGACCCCTCAGGGGCCTCCTACAATGAGCAGTTCTTC. This sequence encodes CASDPSGASYNEQFF. The chain is built from TRBV9 and TRBJ2-1; D perhaps matches TRBD1 (6 bases). V shed 7 bases and J shed 0 bases, with 14 bases lying between them. CDR3 length equals 15 residues. Germline loops: CDR1 SGDLS, CDR2 YYNGEE.

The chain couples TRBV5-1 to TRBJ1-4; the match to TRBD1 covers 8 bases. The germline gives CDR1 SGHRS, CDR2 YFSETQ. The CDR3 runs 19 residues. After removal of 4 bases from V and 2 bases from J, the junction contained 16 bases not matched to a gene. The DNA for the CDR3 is TGCGCCAGCAGCCCCCTGGGACAGGCCTCACGAGGGACTAATGAAAAACTGTTTTTT. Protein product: CASSPLGQASRGTNEKLFF.

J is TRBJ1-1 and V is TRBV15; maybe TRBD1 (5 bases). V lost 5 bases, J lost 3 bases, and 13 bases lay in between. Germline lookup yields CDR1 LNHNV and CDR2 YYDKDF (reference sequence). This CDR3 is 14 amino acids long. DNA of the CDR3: TGTGCCACCAGCGGCAGGGAGTTATACACTGAAGCTTTCTTT. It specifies CATSGRELYTEAFF.

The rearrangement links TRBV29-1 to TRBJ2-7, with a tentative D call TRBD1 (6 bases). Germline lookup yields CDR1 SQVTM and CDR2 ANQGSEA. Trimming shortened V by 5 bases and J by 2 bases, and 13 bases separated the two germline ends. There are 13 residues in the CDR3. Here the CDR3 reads CSVWGQGTYEQYF. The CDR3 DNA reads TGCAGCGTTTGGGGGCAGGGAACCTACGAGCAGTACTTC.

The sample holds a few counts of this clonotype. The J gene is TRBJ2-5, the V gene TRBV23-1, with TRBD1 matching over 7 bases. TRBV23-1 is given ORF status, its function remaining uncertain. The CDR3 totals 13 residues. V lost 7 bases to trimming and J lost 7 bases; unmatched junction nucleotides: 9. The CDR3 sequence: CASTQGGWGTQYF. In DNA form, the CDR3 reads TGCGCCAGCACCCAAGGGGGCTGGGGGACCCAGTACTTC.

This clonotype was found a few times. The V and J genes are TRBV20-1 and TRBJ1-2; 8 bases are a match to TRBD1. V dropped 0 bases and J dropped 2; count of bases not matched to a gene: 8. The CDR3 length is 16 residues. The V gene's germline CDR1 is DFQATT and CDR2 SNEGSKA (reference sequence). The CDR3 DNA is TGCAGTGCTAGAGATTTTGGGTCAGGGGGCAACTATGGCTACACCTTC. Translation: CSARDFGSGGNYGYTF.

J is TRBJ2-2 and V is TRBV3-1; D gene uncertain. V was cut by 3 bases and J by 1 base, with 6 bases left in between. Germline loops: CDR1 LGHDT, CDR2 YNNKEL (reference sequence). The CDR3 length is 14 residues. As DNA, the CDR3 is TGTGCCAGCAGCCAGCAGGAGAACACCGGGGAGCTGTTTTTT. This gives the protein CASSQQENTGELFF. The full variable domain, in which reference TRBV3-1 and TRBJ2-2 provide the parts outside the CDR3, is DTAVSQTPKYLVTQMGNDKSIKCEQNLGHDTMYWYKQDSKKFLKIMFSYNNKELIINETVPNRFSPKSPDKAHLNLHINSLELGDSAVYFCASSQQENTGELFFGEGSRLTVL.

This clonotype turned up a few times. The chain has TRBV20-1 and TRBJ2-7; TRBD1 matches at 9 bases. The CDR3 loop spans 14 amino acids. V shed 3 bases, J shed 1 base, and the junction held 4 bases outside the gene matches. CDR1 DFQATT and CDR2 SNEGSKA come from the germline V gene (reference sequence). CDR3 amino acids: CSARGQGGSYEQYF. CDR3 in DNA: TGCAGTGCTAGGGGACAGGGAGGGTCCTACGAGCAGTACTTC.

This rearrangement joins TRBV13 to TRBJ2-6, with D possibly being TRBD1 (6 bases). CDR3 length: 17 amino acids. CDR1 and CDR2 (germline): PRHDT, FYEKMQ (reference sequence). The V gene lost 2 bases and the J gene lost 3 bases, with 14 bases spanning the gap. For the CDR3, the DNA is TGTGCCAGCAGCTTAAATGCAGGGGTGGATGGGGCCAACGTCCTGACTTTC. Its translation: CASSLNAGVDGANVLTF.

CDR3 nucleotides: TGCAGTGCTATTTCAGAGGCTAGCGGGAGGACCTACGAGCAGTACTTC. Residues: CSAISEASGRTYEQYF. The rearrangement joins TRBV20-1 to TRBJ2-7; 11 bases fit TRBD2. The J segment lost 2 bases and the V segment lost 4 bases, leaving 10 bases of the junction unmatched. Germline assignment: CDR1 DFQATT and CDR2 SNEGSKA (reference sequence). This CDR3 is built from 16 residues.

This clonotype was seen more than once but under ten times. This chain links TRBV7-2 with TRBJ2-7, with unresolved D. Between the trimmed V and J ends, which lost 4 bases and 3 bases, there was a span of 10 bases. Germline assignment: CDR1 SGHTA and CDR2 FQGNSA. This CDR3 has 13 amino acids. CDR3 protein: CASSSPGLYEQYF. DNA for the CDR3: TGTGCCAGCAGCTCTCCAGGTCTCTACGAGCAGTACTTC.

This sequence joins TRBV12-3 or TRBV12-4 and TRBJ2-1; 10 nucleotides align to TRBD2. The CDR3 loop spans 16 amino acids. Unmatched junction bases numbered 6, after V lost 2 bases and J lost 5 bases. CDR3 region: CASSLIGTSDHNEQFF. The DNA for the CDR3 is TGTGCCAGCAGTTTAATCGGGACTAGCGACCACAATGAGCAGTTCTTC.

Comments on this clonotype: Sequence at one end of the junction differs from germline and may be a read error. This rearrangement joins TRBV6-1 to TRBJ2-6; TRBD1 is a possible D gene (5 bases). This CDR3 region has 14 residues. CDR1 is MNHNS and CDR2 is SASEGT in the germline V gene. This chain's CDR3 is CASLQSSGAKVLTF. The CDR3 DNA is TGTGCCAGCCTTCAGAGCTCTGGGGCCAAAGTCCTGACTTTC.